This paragraph reports one TCR beta chain. CDR1 and CDR2 (germline): SNHLY, FYNNEI. The CDR3 contains 14 residues. With 3 bases clipped from V and 8 bases from J, the junction kept 4 bases outside the gene matches. The data derive from a study of blood T cell repertoires in COVID-19. Across the study: COVID-19 samples collected from the United States, Italy and Spain covered acute and convalescent phases. Sample material is recorded as cDNA or gDNA derived from T cells, B-cell-depleted T cells, or PBMCs.

As originally analysed: Researchers report that nucleated cell counts were estimated from reference gene primer amplification. Sequencing was performed with immunoSEQ multiplex PCR; in TCRdb, only in-frame clones are kept and a portion is missing. The DNA gave D and trimming, while V, J and clone size come from that table. Of 300,000 to 400,000 clones listed, 80% to 90% are singletons. Material for sequencing was peripheral blood. This chain joins TRBV2 and TRBJ2-1, with 10 bases fitting TRBD2. The TCR originated in a man between 25 and 39 years old with active or convalescent COVID-19. CDR3 nucleotide sequence: TGTGCCAGCAGTGAGGGGACTAGCGTGGATGAGCAGTTCTTC. It yields the protein CASSEGTSVDEQFF.